This T cell receptor (beta chain) was found in a study of cytomegalovirus exposure and HLA in healthy donors. General study results and limits: With DRB1 most and HLA-C fewest, TCR association rates differed between HLA loci in a later analysis. Usually a TCR sequence was rare, but some public TCRs were found in many donors.

Researchers ran the PCR with 60 Vbeta and 13 Jbeta primers. Profiling relied on immunoSEQ multiplex PCR, and the TCRdb table lists in-frame clones only, not all of them. The table shows roughly 140,000 clones, with around 9.6% occurring only once. Sampled while nominally healthy, donors likely had unrecorded immune exposures. With respect to this clone: The antigen is unknown.

The sequence was obtained from a male donor in good health and CMV-seronegative. Sequencing used PBMCs.

In DNA, the CDR3 is TGTGCCAGCAGTAATCCCGGGGCTAACTATGGCTACACCTTC. Encoded protein: CASSNPGANYGYTF. This chain joins TRBV28 and TRBJ1-2; D is uncertain. There are 14 residues in the CDR3. The V end lost 5 bases, the J end lost 0 bases, and 10 bases lay between the germline ends. Germline CDR1 is MDHEN and CDR2 is SYDVKM.